A selection of T cell receptor beta chains follows, all from one sample in a study of cytomegalovirus exposure and HLA in healthy donors. Sequencing was performed with immunoSEQ multiplex PCR; in TCRdb, only in-frame clones are kept and a portion is missing. Of some 130,000 clones in the sample, approximately 80% were seen once. Source material: PBMCs. These TCRs come from a male donor in good health and CMV-seronegative. The CDR3 runs from the conserved cysteine through the conserved F or W. Fields, in order: J gene, V gene, D gene, clone size, CDR3 protein, CDR3 DNA. The D gene is left open where the match is weak. Rows may omit the clone size; those that give it use once, few, many or a size class.

j_gene: TRBJ2-3
v_gene: TRBV5-1
d_gene: TRBD1
abundance: NA
CDR3aa: CASSLGTGADTDTQYF
CDR3nt: TGCGCCAGCAGCTTGGGGACAGGGGCAGACACAGATACGCAGTATTTT

j_gene: TRBJ2-7
v_gene: TRBV28
d_gene: NA
abundance: NA
CDR3aa: CASRPGLIFYEQYF
CDR3nt: TGTGCCAGCCGCCCGGGGTTGATATTCTACGAGCAGTACTTC

j_gene: TRBJ2-1
v_gene: TRBV2
d_gene: TRBD1
abundance: NA
CDR3aa: CASTHQPGTGSYNEQFF
CDR3nt: TGTGCCAGCACTCACCAACCCGGGACAGGGTCCTACAATGAGCAGTTCTTC

j_gene: TRBJ2-2
v_gene: TRBV6-1
d_gene: NA
abundance: NA
CDR3aa: CASRGWGTGELFF
CDR3nt: TGTGCCAGCCGGGGGTGGGGTACCGGGGAGCTGTTTTTT

j_gene: TRBJ2-3
v_gene: TRBV2
d_gene: TRBD2
abundance: NA
CDR3aa: CASAGLAVSTDTQYF
CDR3nt: TGTGCCAGCGCGGGACTAGCGGTTAGCACAGATACGCAGTATTTT

j_gene: TRBJ1-2
v_gene: TRBV6-5
d_gene: NA
abundance: NA
CDR3aa: CASRDSTYGYTF
CDR3nt: TGTGCCAGCAGAGACAGTACCTATGGCTACACCTTC

j_gene: TRBJ1-2
v_gene: TRBV6-1
d_gene: NA
abundance: NA
CDR3aa: CASSSGRGAGDGYTF
CDR3nt: TGTGCCAGCAGTTCCGGACGAGGGGCAGGGGATGGCTACACCTTC

j_gene: TRBJ2-7
v_gene: TRBV7-9
d_gene: NA
abundance: NA
CDR3aa: CASSTGFGDYEQYF
CDR3nt: TGTGCCAGCAGCACGGGGTTCGGGGACTACGAGCAGTACTTC

j_gene: TRBJ2-7
v_gene: TRBV4-1
d_gene: TRBD2
abundance: once
CDR3aa: CASSQVLGGSRYEQYF
CDR3nt: TGCGCCAGCAGCCAAGTTTTAGGCGGGAGTCGTTACGAGCAGTACTTC

j_gene: TRBJ2-5
v_gene: TRBV5-3
d_gene: NA
abundance: NA
CDR3aa: CARSLGRRGPQETQYF
CDR3nt: TGTGCCAGAAGCTTGGGTAGGCGGGGGCCCCAAGAGACCCAGTACTTC

j_gene: TRBJ2-3
v_gene: TRBV2
d_gene: TRBD2
abundance: NA
CDR3aa: CASTASGGRTDTQYF
CDR3nt: TGTGCCAGCACGGCTAGCGGGGGCCGCACAGATACGCAGTATTTT

j_gene: TRBJ1-5
v_gene: TRBV18
d_gene: NA
abundance: NA
CDR3aa: CASSPQGGGDQPQHF
CDR3nt: TGTGCCAGCTCACCACAGGGAGGTGGAGATCAGCCCCAGCATTTT

j_gene: TRBJ2-3
v_gene: TRBV9
d_gene: TRBD2
abundance: NA
CDR3aa: CASSVRGLAGGRSGTDTQYF
CDR3nt: TGTGCCAGCAGCGTACGCGGCCTAGCGGGGGGGCGGAGTGGCACAGATACGCAGTATTTT

j_gene: TRBJ1-4
v_gene: TRBV28
d_gene: NA
abundance: once
CDR3aa: CAALSRANEKLFF
CDR3nt: TGTGCCGCCCTGAGCCGGGCTAATGAAAAACTGTTTTTT

j_gene: TRBJ2-7
v_gene: TRBV15
d_gene: NA
abundance: few
CDR3aa: CATSIARFYEQYF
CDR3nt: TGTGCCACCAGCATCGCCAGATTCTACGAGCAGTACTTC

j_gene: TRBJ2-5
v_gene: TRBV9
d_gene: TRBD1
abundance: NA
CDR3aa: CASSAWTGARETQYF
CDR3nt: TGTGCCAGCAGCGCATGGACAGGGGCCCGAGAGACCCAGTACTTC

j_gene: TRBJ2-5
v_gene: TRBV5-4
d_gene: NA
abundance: NA
CDR3aa: CASSLGGGAGVEKTQYF
CDR3nt: TGTGCCAGCAGCTTAGGTGGGGGGGCCGGGGTTGAAAAGACCCAGTACTTC

j_gene: TRBJ2-1
v_gene: TRBV10-3
d_gene: TRBD2
abundance: NA
CDR3aa: CAISAIAGGWEQFF
CDR3nt: TGTGCCATCAGTGCCATAGCGGGGGGCTGGGAGCAGTTCTTC

j_gene: TRBJ1-1
v_gene: TRBV6-6
d_gene: NA
abundance: NA
CDR3aa: CASSYGLSNTEAFF
CDR3nt: TGTGCCAGCAGTTACGGGCTCTCGAACACTGAAGCTTTCTTT

j_gene: TRBJ2-7
v_gene: TRBV6-5
d_gene: TRBD2
abundance: NA
CDR3aa: CASSSRTSGSSYEQYF
CDR3nt: TGTGCCAGCAGTTCAAGGACTAGCGGGAGCTCCTACGAGCAGTACTTC

j_gene: TRBJ2-7
v_gene: TRBV6-1
d_gene: NA
abundance: NA
CDR3aa: CASREGATVTYEQYF
CDR3nt: TGTGCCAGCAGGGAGGGAGCGACGGTGACCTACGAGCAGTACTTC

j_gene: TRBJ2-7
v_gene: TRBV11-3
d_gene: TRBD2
abundance: once
CDR3aa: CASSSPRTSAAYEQYF
CDR3nt: TGTGCCAGCAGCTCCCCCCGGACTAGCGCTGCCTACGAGCAGTACTTC

j_gene: TRBJ2-5
v_gene: TRBV13
d_gene: TRBD1
abundance: NA
CDR3aa: CASSLGDREETQYF
CDR3nt: TGTGCCAGCAGCTTAGGGGACAGGGAGGAGACCCAGTACTTC

j_gene: TRBJ2-2
v_gene: TRBV4-1
d_gene: TRBD1
abundance: few
CDR3aa: CASSQDSQGVTGELFF
CDR3nt: TGCGCCAGCAGCCAAGATTCCCAGGGGGTCACCGGGGAGCTGTTTTTT

j_gene: TRBJ2-7
v_gene: TRBV5-1
d_gene: NA
abundance: NA
CDR3aa: CASSFRDIAYEQYF
CDR3nt: TGCGCCAGCAGCTTCCGGGACATCGCCTACGAGCAGTACTTC

j_gene: TRBJ1-2
v_gene: TRBV27
d_gene: TRBD1
abundance: few
CDR3aa: CASRKSTGDNYGYTF
CDR3nt: TGTGCCAGCAGGAAATCGACAGGGGATAACTATGGCTACACCTTC

j_gene: TRBJ2-7
v_gene: TRBV7-2
d_gene: NA
abundance: NA
CDR3aa: CASSSTAGSPYEQYF
CDR3nt: TGTGCCAGCAGCTCTACGGCGGGGAGCCCCTACGAGCAGTACTTC

j_gene: TRBJ2-1
v_gene: TRBV4-2
d_gene: NA
abundance: NA
CDR3aa: CASSQGGGSYNEQFF
CDR3nt: TGTGCCAGCAGCCAAGGTGGCGGTTCCTACAATGAGCAGTTCTTC

j_gene: TRBJ2-1
v_gene: TRBV4-1
d_gene: NA
abundance: NA
CDR3aa: CASSQATYSYNEQFF
CDR3nt: TGCGCCAGCAGCCAAGCGACTTACTCCTACAATGAGCAGTTCTTC

j_gene: TRBJ2-5
v_gene: TRBV6-1
d_gene: TRBD2
abundance: NA
CDR3aa: CASRWTSGEETQYF
CDR3nt: TGTGCCAGCAGGTGGACTAGCGGGGAAGAGACCCAGTACTTC

j_gene: TRBJ1-5
v_gene: TRBV19
d_gene: NA
abundance: NA
CDR3aa: CASSMGSNQPQHF
CDR3nt: TGTGCCAGTAGTATGGGCAGCAATCAGCCCCAGCATTTT

j_gene: TRBJ2-2
v_gene: TRBV7-6
d_gene: NA
abundance: NA
CDR3aa: CASSLATYLSRGTGELFF
CDR3nt: TGTGCCAGCAGCTTAGCAACCTATCTATCCAGGGGCACCGGGGAGCTGTTTTTT

j_gene: TRBJ2-2
v_gene: TRBV2
d_gene: NA
abundance: NA
CDR3aa: CASSVNSGVGELFF
CDR3nt: TGTGCCAGCTCAGTGAACTCGGGGGTAGGGGAGCTGTTTTTT